This T cell receptor (beta chain) was captured in a study of Ad26.COV2.S vaccination and SARS-CoV-2 variants. Study information: The authors gave Ad26.COV2.S intramuscularly, either once or twice 56 days apart.

Data came from immunoSEQ multiplex PCR; TCRdb stores just in-frame clones and leaves some out. The top ten clones hold approximately 1.5% of a sample with about 680,000 clones, about 89% of them seen once. V lost 3 bases to trimming and J lost 3 bases, with 12 bases between them. Germline values: CDR1 LNHNV, CDR2 YYDKDF (reference sequence). There are 15 residues in the CDR3. Documented treatment: about 20 received Ad26.COV2.S at low or high dose, single or two shots; about five received placebo; per-sample allocation not given. Samples came from day 63 after the first vaccine or placebo injection. The sequences come from peripheral blood, collected in a trial of Ad26.COV2.S vaccine versus placebo. This receptor was taken from a person between 18 and 65 years old who received the Ad26.COV2.S COVID-19 vaccine or a placebo. The chain is built from TRBV15 and TRBJ1-5; D is ambiguous. The CDR3 sequence is CATSRDRGFNQPQHF. Here the CDR3 DNA reads TGTGCCACCAGCAGGGACCGGGGTTTCAATCAGCCCCAGCATTTT.